These 16 T cell receptor beta chains were all obtained from the same sample, sequenced in a study of CXCR3-negative and CXCR3-positive naive CD8 T cells (dated by TCRdb to about 2019). The paper's findings and limits, for the study overall: TRB CDR3s from CXCR3-positive naive cells showed higher hydrophobicity (lower Kidera factor 4), lower energy, and higher strength and volume indices than CXCR3-negative naive cells.

Their cognate antigens are unknown. Data came from a NextSeq 550. The Human TCR Profiling Kit (MiLaboratory) was used to prepare UMI-labeled 5' RACE TRB cDNA libraries. TCRdb reprocessed the sequencing reads and holds a single record per CDR3 protein sequence, with no DNA. The sample table includes 120,000 to 150,000 distinct CDR3 sequences. The ten largest account for about 0.28% of the sample. The material sequenced was naive CXCR3+ CD8+ T cells from blood. The sample's cell subset or site, from its label and the paper: CD45RO-CCR7+CD27+CD95- naive CD8+ T cells expressing CXCR3 (TNR3+). The receptors were gathered from a human donor in good health. Some clones in this sample may be carry-over from other donors' samples.

The chain employs TRBV29-1 and TRBJ1-2; no DNA is available, so the TRBD1 call from TCRdb remains unchecked. The CDR3 runs 12 residues. CDR1 is SQVTM and CDR2 is ANQGSEA in the germline V gene. This CDR3 is CSVGTGAYGYTF. The entire variable domain, with the rest obtained from reference TRBV29-1 and TRBJ1-2, is as follows: SAVISQKPSRDICQRGTSLTIQCQVDSQVTMMFWYRQQPGQSLTLIATANQGSEATYESGFVIDKFPISRPNLTFSTLTVSNMSPEDSSIYLCSVGTGAYGYTFGSGTRLTVV.

The V and J genes are TRBV29-1 and TRBJ2-1. The germline V gene encodes CDR1 SQVTM and CDR2 ANQGSEA. The CDR3 consists of 11 residues. The CDR3 sequence is CSVEGSNEQFF.

The rearrangement joins TRBV28 to TRBJ1-2. This CDR3 contains 15 residues. CDR1 MDHEN and CDR2 SYDVKM come from the germline V gene. The CDR3 loop is CASSSNEVGSYGYTF.

This chain links TRBV11-3 with TRBJ2-7; the TCRdb call, TRBD1, lacks DNA for checking. Germline V gene data show CDR1 as SGHNT and CDR2 as YENEEA. CDR3 size: 12 residues. This chain's CDR3 is CASGDRAGEQYF.

The rearrangement links TRBV7-2 to TRBJ2-1; checking the TCRdb D call of TRBD1 is not possible without DNA. Germline V lookup: CDR1 SGHTA, CDR2 FQGNSA. The CDR3 is 12 residues long. CDR3 region: CATATGDHEQFF.

The chain's CDR3 is CASSQAGFNYGYTF. V is TRBV14 and J is TRBJ1-2; with no DNA, the TCRdb D assignment of TRBD1 cannot be verified. The length of the CDR3 is 14 residues. Germline V gene data show CDR1 as SGHDN and CDR2 as FVKESK. Drawing the rest from reference TRBV14 and TRBJ1-2, the complete variable domain is EAGVTQFPSHSVIEKGQTVTLRCDPISGHDNLYWYRRVMGKEIKFLLHFVKESKQDESGMPNNRFLAERTGGTYSTLKVQPAELEDSGVYFCASSQAGFNYGYTFGSGTRLTVV.

The gene calls are TRBV20-1 and TRBJ2-6; the TCRdb D gene call, TRBD1, has no DNA to confirm it. This CDR3 region has 15 residues. Germline V gene sequence: CDR1 DFQATT, CDR2 SNEGSKA (reference sequence). CDR3: CSASQGAPGANVLTF.

CDR3 sequence: CASSLGLVVSNYGYTF. This chain joins TRBV12-3 or TRBV12-4 and TRBJ1-2. The CDR3 spans 16 residues.

The chain employs TRBV12-3 or TRBV12-4 and TRBJ2-7; no DNA is available, so the TRBD2 call from TCRdb remains unchecked. This CDR3 is built from 14 residues. The CDR3 protein is CASSFTSGSDEQYF.

The gene calls are TRBV7-3 and TRBJ1-1; TCRdb proposes TRBD1, but this gene call is untestable without DNA. Germline V CDR1 and CDR2: SGHTA, FQGTGA. The CDR3 consists of 13 residues. The CDR3 loop reads CASSAHGGTEAFF.

The V and J genes are TRBV10-3 and TRBJ2-1. The CDR3 runs 15 residues. Looked up from germline, CDR1 is ENHRY and CDR2 is SYGVKD. CDR3 sequence reads: CAIRDSANSYNEQFF.

The chain links TRBV7-9 to TRBJ2-7. The CDR3 is 12 residues long. CDR1 SEHNR and CDR2 FQNEAQ come from the germline V gene (reference sequence). CDR3 sequence reads: CASSFSTYEQYF.

CDR3 region: CASSIVGIQYF. The V gene is TRBV19, the J gene TRBJ2-4. CDR3 length: 11 residues. In germline, CDR1 is LNHDA, CDR2 SQIVND (reference sequence).

The chain carries TRBV29-1 and TRBJ2-3; lacking DNA, the TRBD1 call made by TCRdb goes unchecked. CDR3 length: 14 residues. The V gene's germline CDR1 is SQVTM and CDR2 ANQGSEA. This CDR3 reads CSAAAGAGGDTQYF.

The chain couples TRBV24-1 to TRBJ2-1; absent DNA, TCRdb's TRBD1 call cannot be checked. The CDR3 is 16 residues long. Germline CDR1 is KGHDR and CDR2 is SFDVKD. CDR3 sequence: CATSDNFGTIYNEQFF.

This chain uses TRBV19 with TRBJ2-2; as DNA is missing, the TRBD1 call by TCRdb cannot be tested. Looked up from germline, CDR1 is LNHDA and CDR2 is SQIVND (reference sequence). The CDR3 covers 16 residues. The CDR3 is CASSMTRQLATGELFF.